A selection of T cell receptor beta chains follows, all from one sample in a study of OX40 agonist ivuxolimab in advanced cancers. TCRdb's table, derived via immunoSEQ multiplex PCR, lists solely in-frame clones and lacks some. This table has roughly 53,000 clones, more than 80% appearing once. Source: CD4+ or CD8+ T cells sorted from blood, taken in a trial of the OX40 agonist ivuxolimab. The source is an adult with an advanced solid tumor such as melanoma, head and neck, liver or kidney cancer. Each CDR3 is given with its conserved first and last residue. The D gene is left open where the match is weak. Some rows have no size entry. The others give once, few or many, or a class for an expanded clone.

TRBV28	TRBD1	NA	TRBJ1-1	TGTGCCAGCAGTTCTCCCCAGGCAGGGGGTGGTGAAGCTTTCTTT	CASSSPQAGGGEAFF
TRBV28	NA	NA	TRBJ1-2	TGTGCCAGCAGTCCCGAGGGAGCCACTCGAGGGGGCTACACCTTC	CASSPEGATRGGYTF
TRBV4-3	TRBD2	NA	TRBJ2-1	TGCGCCAGCAGCCGAGTAGCGGGAGATTACAATGAGCAGTTCTTC	CASSRVAGDYNEQFF
TRBV2	NA	NA	TRBJ1-1	TGTGCCAGCAGTGAAGGGGCAGGGGATCAAGCTTTCTTT	CASSEGAGDQAFF
TRBV9	TRBD2	NA	TRBJ2-7	TGTGCCAGCAGCGTGGGAGGGACCCTAGGCAACGAGCAGTACTTC	CASSVGGTLGNEQYF
TRBV28	NA	NA	TRBJ1-1	TGTGCCAGCAGCCTTTGGACGCGGCGAGACACTGAAGCTTTCTTT	CASSLWTRRDTEAFF
TRBV28	NA	few	TRBJ1-5	TGTGCCAGCAGACCGCAGGGAGGGTATAGCAATCAGCCCCAGCATTTT	CASRPQGGYSNQPQHF
TRBV14	TRBD1	NA	TRBJ1-1	TGTGCCAGCAGCCCGTACAGGGGGCTGCAGAACACTGAAGCTTTCTTT	CASSPYRGLQNTEAFF
TRBV6-1	NA	NA	TRBJ1-5	TGTGCCAGCAGCCGGACGGGTAGCAATCAGCCCCAGCATTTT	CASSRTGSNQPQHF
TRBV6-5	TRBD1	NA	TRBJ1-1	TGTGCCAGTTCGACAGGGACGCCCCCGGGCACTGAAGCTTTCTTT	CASSTGTPPGTEAFF
TRBV19	NA	NA	TRBJ1-2	TGTGCCAGTAACCGTGGGGTCTATGGCTACACCTTC	CASNRGVYGYTF
TRBV4-2	TRBD1	once	TRBJ2-7	TGTGCCAGCAGTGCAGGGGGCGCCTCGTACGAGCAGTACTTC	CASSAGGASYEQYF
TRBV5-1	TRBD2	NA	TRBJ2-7	TGCGCCAGCAGCTTGACTAGCGGGAGCGGGTCCTACGAGCAGTACTTC	CASSLTSGSGSYEQYF
TRBV28	TRBD2	NA	TRBJ2-3	TGTGCCAGTACCCTTTGGGAGGGAAGCACAGATACGCAGTATTTT	CASTLWEGSTDTQYF
TRBV11-2	NA	NA	TRBJ1-3	TGTGCCAGCAGCTTAGGGTTAGGTGTGGATCACCGTTTT	CASSLGLGVDHRF
TRBV25-1	TRBD1	NA	TRBJ2-1	TGTGCCAGCAGGGGACAGGGGAAAGCCGATAATGAGCAGTTCTTC	CASRGQGKADNEQFF
TRBV6-5	TRBD2	NA	TRBJ2-1	TGTGCCAGCAGCGATAGCGGGAGGACCTACAATGAGCAGTTCTTC	CASSDSGRTYNEQFF
TRBV7-8	NA	NA	TRBJ2-7	TGTGCCAGCAGCTTTGGGGGCCAGGGAATTCGCGAGCAGTACTTC	CASSFGGQGIREQYF
TRBV5-1	NA	once	TRBJ2-4	TGCGCCAGCCGCGATGTCAGGGGGAGCGGGGACATTCAGTACTTC	CASRDVRGSGDIQYF
TRBV5-8	NA	NA	TRBJ1-1	TGTGCCAGCAGCTTCGTTGTCAGCCTTCCTTTCTTT	CASSFVVSLPFF
TRBV5-6	TRBD1	few	TRBJ2-5	TGTGCCAGCAGCCCCCTTCGGACAGGGGAAGAGACCCAGTACTTC	CASSPLRTGEETQYF